The subject of this entry is one T cell receptor beta chain. Antigen: not known. This entry belongs to a study of T cell responses to AZD1222 COVID-19 vaccine. Background on the study: Pooling of second doses given at about 4 or about 12 weeks was done.

Generated by immunoSEQ multiplex PCR, the TCRdb table keeps only in-frame clones and is missing some. The sample includes 25,000 to 35,000 clones, around nine tenths of them seen just once. The study's findings and limits: Spike-wide vaccine-associated CD4 TCRs dominated at 160-218 and 743-854. Two AZD1222 administrations were followed by greater Spike-specific TCR breadth and depth.

The CDR3 extends over 12 amino acids. The ends were cut back, 4 bases at V and 4 bases at J, with 5 bases in the middle. From germline, CDR1 is SNHLY and CDR2 FYNNEI. The V gene is TRBV2, the J gene TRBJ1-5; unclear D gene. Here the sequenced sample was peripheral blood, taken on day 0 of AZD1222 vaccination. The sequence was collected from an adult in good health. The CDR3 region is CASSGGNQPQHF. CDR3 nucleotide sequence: TGTGCCAGCAGTGGAGGAAATCAGCCCCAGCATTTT.